Below, 30 T cell receptor beta chains from the same sample are listed, as sequenced in a study of cytotoxic CD8 clonotypes in ibrutinib-treated CLL. Data came from immunoSEQ multiplex PCR; TCRdb stores just in-frame clones and leaves some out. This sample carries some 85,000 clones, approximately 77% of them seen once, and the ten largest clones take under 30%. Here the sequenced sample was PBMCs, taken after 24 months of ibrutinib treatment. These receptors were taken from a human donor with chronic lymphocytic leukemia.

The CDR3, as DNA: TGTGCCAGTAGTATGGGGGCGGGAGGGCCTGATGAGCAGTTCTTC. Protein product: CASSMGAGGPDEQFF. The V call is TRBV19, the J call TRBJ2-1; TRBD2 matches 9 bases. V trimming: 3 bases; J trimming: 8 bases; junction bases outside the gene matches: 8. The CDR3 is made up of 15 amino acids. Germline V gives CDR1 LNHDA, CDR2 SQIVND (reference sequence).

This clone was seen a few times. V and J are TRBV5-1 and TRBJ2-7, with 12 bases identical to TRBD2. The junction had 9 bases not matched to a gene; V was cut back by 4 bases and J by 7 bases. Looked up from germline, CDR1 is SGHRS and CDR2 is YFSETQ. The CDR3 extends over 15 amino acids. The CDR3 bases are TGCGCCAGCAGCACGACTAGCGGGGGTTATGGGGAGCAGTACTTC. It yields the protein CASSTTSGGYGEQYF.

The count of this clone is one. The rearrangement joins TRBV27 to TRBJ2-5; D call uncertain. Germline loops: CDR1 MNHEY, CDR2 SMNVEV (reference sequence). V lost 3 bases and J 5 bases, leaving 10 bases between the germline ends. The CDR3 has 13 residues. This CDR3 reads CASSFGRSETQYF. The DNA of the CDR3 is TGTGCCAGCAGTTTCGGACGTTCTGAGACCCAGTACTTC.

V gene TRBV7-2 combines with J gene TRBJ2-1, with D tentatively TRBD2 (6 bases). Germline CDR1 reads SGHTA; CDR2 reads FQGNSA. The CDR3 is 15 residues long. The germline V and J ends were trimmed by 6 bases and 0 bases, with 12 bases remaining between them. CDR3 sequence reads: CASSGEVSSYNEQFF. The DNA for the CDR3 is TGTGCCAGCAGTGGGGAGGTTAGCTCCTACAATGAGCAGTTCTTC.

The J gene is TRBJ1-2, the V gene TRBV19; D perhaps matches TRBD1 (5 bases). Germline-derived CDR1 and CDR2 are LNHDA and SQIVND (reference sequence). The CDR3 loop spans 16 amino acids. Trimming shortened V by 1 base and J by 0 bases, and 12 bases separated the two germline ends. The CDR3 loop is CASSIVGQGANYGYTF. DNA of the CDR3: TGTGCCAGTAGTATAGTCGGCCAGGGCGCTAACTATGGCTACACCTTC.

This chain links TRBV11-3 with TRBJ2-1; the match to TRBD1 covers 9 bases. CDR1 SGHNT and CDR2 YENEEA come from the germline V gene. V shed 3 bases, J shed 6 bases, and the junction held 6 bases outside the gene matches. The CDR3 length is 15 residues. CDR3 nucleotide sequence: TGTGCCAGCAGCTTGGGACAGGGAGGGGGCAATGAGCAGTTCTTC. Translated, it gives CASSLGQGGGNEQFF.

This rearrangement joins TRBV7-9 to TRBJ2-7; D is uncertain. CDR1 SEHNR and CDR2 FQNEAQ come from the germline V gene (reference sequence). V lost 5 bases, J lost 5 bases, and 7 bases lay in between. This CDR3 has 11 amino acids. CDR3 sequence (DNA): TGTGCCAGCAGCCCTTTGAACGAGCAGTACTTC. Translating it yields CASSPLNEQYF.

This rearrangement joins TRBV27 to TRBJ2-3, with D possibly being TRBD2 (5 bases). The ends were cut back, 8 bases at V and 1 base at J, with 10 bases in the middle. Germline lookup yields CDR1 MNHEY and CDR2 SMNVEV (reference sequence). This CDR3 is built from 13 residues. Here the CDR3 DNA reads TGTGCCAGCGAGGGCCGGGGCACAGATACGCAGTATTTT. It yields the protein CASEGRGTDTQYF.

The chain has TRBV29-1 and TRBJ1-3; tentatively, D is TRBD1 (5 bases). Trimming pared 7 bases from V and 0 bases from J, leaving 16 bases between. The CDR3 consists of 15 residues. Germline lookup yields CDR1 SQVTM and CDR2 ANQGSEA. The CDR3 nucleotides are TGCAGCGCTGCTACAGGCGCCGGCTCTGGAAACACCATATATTTT. Protein: CSAATGAGSGNTIYF.

This clone was counted once. The rearrangement joins TRBV5-6 to TRBJ1-1, with 7 nucleotides matching TRBD1. V shed 4 bases and J 1 base; nucleotides not matched to a gene: 4. This CDR3 has 14 amino acids. Germline CDR1 reads SGHDT; CDR2 reads YYEEEE. The CDR3 coding sequence is TGTGCCAGCAGCCCGGGACAGCCGAACACTGAAGCTTTCTTT. Encoded protein: CASSPGQPNTEAFF.

The V gene is TRBV6-8, the J gene TRBJ1-5, with TRBD1 as a possible D gene (6 bases). CDR1 and CDR2 (germline): MNHGY, SAAAGT. V lost 5 bases, J lost 0 bases, and 11 bases lay in between. The CDR3 has 15 amino acids. The CDR3, as DNA: TGTGCCAGCAGTAAGGACAGAGATAGCAATCAGCCCCAGCATTTT. It translates to CASSKDRDSNQPQHF.

The chain recombines TRBV18 with TRBJ1-1; weak D call: TRBD1 (5 bases). V dropped 8 bases and J dropped 1 base, with 11 bases sitting between them. The CDR3 loop spans 13 amino acids. Germline CDR1 KGHSH, CDR2 LQKENI. The CDR3 DNA is TGTGCCAGCCAATTTGACAGGAACACTGAAGCTTTCTTT. This sequence encodes CASQFDRNTEAFF.

This clone was seen a few times. The chain uses TRBV28 and TRBJ2-3; 8 nucleotides agree with TRBD2. Trimming took 7 bases from V and 8 from J; bases not matched to a gene: 11. The CDR3 consists of 14 residues. Germline CDR1 and CDR2: MDHEN and SYDVKM. This CDR3 reads CASIPGLEPGTQYF. The CDR3 bases are TGTGCCAGCATCCCGGGACTAGAACCTGGTACGCAGTATTTT.

The rearrangement links TRBV30 to TRBJ2-7; D not resolved. Germline lookup yields CDR1 GTSNPN and CDR2 SVGIG (reference sequence). This CDR3 is 17 amino acids long. V was trimmed by 0 bases and J by 1 base, leaving 19 bases between them. The CDR3 spells CAWSVPPGRPSSYEQYF. The CDR3 DNA reads TGTGCCTGGAGTGTACCCCCCGGCAGGCCTTCATCCTACGAGCAGTACTTC.

The CDR3 protein is CAISSGTQANTGELFF. CDR3 sequence (DNA): TGTGCCATCAGTTCCGGGACCCAGGCGAACACCGGGGAGCTGTTTTTT. The chain carries TRBV10-3 and TRBJ2-2; the D call may be TRBD1 or TRBD2 (5 bases each). Germline V gene sequence: CDR1 ENHRY, CDR2 SYGVKD. The CDR3 totals 16 residues. V was shortened by 5 bases and J by 0 bases, with 13 bases between the two germline ends.

The chain uses TRBV29-1 and TRBJ2-5; 8 positions match TRBD2. V was pared by 6 bases and J by 4 bases, with 16 bases of the junction left unmatched. The V gene's germline CDR1 is SQVTM and CDR2 ANQGSEA. This CDR3 has 16 residues. The CDR3 reads CSVAFPTSGRRETQYF. In DNA, the CDR3 is TGCAGCGTCGCCTTCCCCACTAGCGGTCGAAGAGAGACCCAGTACTTC.

CDR3 protein: CASSLGSGQGNSPLHF. CDR3 nucleotide sequence: TGCGCCAGCAGCTTGGGGTCGGGGCAGGGTAATTCACCCCTCCACTTT. The V gene is TRBV5-1, the J gene TRBJ1-6; a possible D gene is TRBD1 (5 bases). V lost 0 bases, J lost 6 bases, and 13 bases lay in between. The germline V gene has CDR1 SGHRS and CDR2 YFSETQ. The CDR3 sequence is 16 residues long. Supplemented by reference TRBV5-1 and TRBJ1-6, the full variable domain reads KAGVTQTPRYLIKTRGQQVTLSCSPISGHRSVSWYQQTPGQGLQFLFEYFSETQRNKGNFPGRFSGRQFSNSRSEMNVSTLELGDSALYLCASSLGSGQGNSPLHFGNGTRLTVT.

This clone occurred a few times. V gene TRBV5-4 combines with J gene TRBJ2-5, with TRBD2 matching 9 bases. Germline CDR1 is SGHNT and CDR2 is YYREEE (reference sequence). J lost 0 bases, V lost 4 bases, and 7 bases had no gene match. This CDR3 region has 16 residues. DNA of the CDR3: TGTGCCAGCAGCCGTGATGGACTAGCGTACCAAGAGACCCAGTACTTC. This encodes CASSRDGLAYQETQYF.

The chain has TRBV19 and TRBJ1-1, with D unclear. Looked up from germline, CDR1 is LNHDA and CDR2 is SQIVND (reference sequence). Trimming took off 5 bases at V and 0 bases at J, with 19 bases between the two ends. The CDR3 totals 17 residues. As DNA, the CDR3 is TGTGCCAGTAGTCGGGCGGCCGTTCCTCCTATGAACACTGAAGCTTTCTTT. It yields the protein CASSRAAVPPMNTEAFF.

The chain recombines TRBV5-6 with TRBJ2-7; 15 nucleotides agree with TRBD2. The CDR3 runs 15 residues. In germline, CDR1 is SGHDT, CDR2 YYEEEE. The ends lost 4 bases at V and 4 bases at J; junction bases unmatched: 3. The CDR3 coding sequence is TGTGCCAGCAGCCCCGGGACTAGCGGGAGGTACGAGCAGTACTTC. It encodes CASSPGTSGRYEQYF. Complete variable domain (other parts from reference TRBV5-6 and TRBJ2-7): DAGVTQSPTHLIKTRGQQVTLRCSPKSGHDTVSWYQQALGQGPQFIFQYYEEEERQRGNFPDRFSGHQFPNYSSELNVNALLLGDSALYLCASSPGTSGRYEQYFGPGTRLTVT.

This clone showed up just a few times. The chain employs TRBV25-1 and TRBJ2-4; 9 nucleotides agree with TRBD1. V was clipped by 3 bases and J by 3 bases; unmatched bases: 9. Germline assignment: CDR1 MGHDK and CDR2 SYGVNS. The CDR3 runs to 17 residues. The CDR3 nucleotides are TGTGCCAGCAGTGACCCTCGGGACAGGGTCGGCAAAAACATTCAGTACTTC. This gives the protein CASSDPRDRVGKNIQYF.

The chain employs TRBV18 and TRBJ2-5; a weak D match, TRBD1 (5 bases). V lost 2 bases to trimming and J lost 4 bases, with 11 bases between them. Germline V gives CDR1 KGHSH, CDR2 LQKENI. The CDR3 is 14 amino acids. The CDR3 nucleotides are TGTGCCAGCTCACCATTGCAGGGCACAGAGACCCAGTACTTC. The encoded protein is CASSPLQGTETQYF.

The chain carries TRBV6-1 and TRBJ2-2; 8 positions match TRBD1. Trimming at V came to 8 bases and at J to 7 bases, leaving 9 bases not matched to a gene. Germline CDR1 MNHNS, CDR2 SASEGT. The length of the CDR3 is 14 residues. The CDR3: CASPRQGMFGELFF. The CDR3 DNA is TGTGCCAGCCCGAGACAGGGGATGTTCGGGGAGCTGTTTTTT.

The rearrangement joins TRBV19 to TRBJ1-3, with a tentative D call TRBD1 (5 bases). The CDR3 is made up of 14 amino acids. V lost 9 bases and J lost 0, with 12 bases in between. Germline loops: CDR1 LNHDA, CDR2 SQIVND (reference sequence). The CDR3 DNA reads as TGTGCCAGCTGGGACCAGAGCTCTGGAAACACCATATATTTT. This codes for CASWDQSSGNTIYF.

The chain employs TRBV18 and TRBJ2-2; the D gene is possibly TRBD1 (5 bases). V was shortened by 4 bases and J by 6 bases, with 6 bases between the two germline ends. There are 12 residues in the CDR3. Per germline, CDR1 KGHSH and CDR2 LQKENI. The CDR3 nucleotides are TGTGCCAGCTCACGGGGCGCCGGGGAGCTGTTTTTT. Amino acids: CASSRGAGELFF.

The chain joins TRBV2 to TRBJ2-5; 11 bases line up with TRBD2. Germline CDR1 SNHLY, CDR2 FYNNEI. The CDR3 is 18 amino acids. Trimming cost V 3 bases and J 3 bases; bases outside gene matches: 12. The CDR3 DNA is TGTGCCAGCAGTGATTCCAGGTCTGCTAGCGGGAGGAAAGAGACCCAGTACTTC. Translation gives CASSDSRSASGRKETQYF.

This chain connects TRBV11-1 to TRBJ2-5; 12 positions match TRBD1. Trimming took 6 bases from V and 6 from J; bases not matched to a gene: 8. There are 15 residues in the CDR3. Germline V gene sequence: CDR1 SGHAT, CDR2 FQDESV (reference sequence). CDR3 sequence reads: CASSTGQGALKTQYF. The CDR3 DNA reads TGTGCCAGCAGTACGGGACAGGGGGCCTTGAAGACCCAGTACTTC. Filled out from reference TRBV11-1 and TRBJ2-5, the complete variable domain reads EAEVAQSPRYKITEKSQAVAFWCDPISGHATLYWYRQILGQGPELLVQFQDESVVDDSQLPKDRFSAERLKGVDSTLKIQPAELGDSAMYLCASSTGQGALKTQYFGPGTRLLVL.

As concerns this clone: Other DNA variants within this sample encode the same CDR3. This sequence joins TRBV5-1 and TRBJ1-2, with D hard to call. V was clipped by 0 bases and J by 4 bases, with 4 bases between them. CDR1 and CDR2 (germline): SGHRS, YFSETQ. The CDR3 covers 12 residues. The CDR3 DNA reads TGCGCCAGCAGCTTGGACGGCTATGGCTACACCTTC. Protein product: CASSLDGYGYTF.

In this sample, this clone turned up a few times. V is TRBV28 and J is TRBJ2-7, with D perhaps assigned TRBD1 or TRBD2 (5 bases each). The V gene's germline CDR1 is MDHEN and CDR2 SYDVKM. The CDR3 runs to 16 residues. V lost 7 bases and J 3 bases, leaving 22 bases between the germline ends. CDR3 sequence: CASNISPPGAFYEQYF. Here the CDR3 DNA reads TGTGCCAGCAATATTTCTCCCCCCGGGGCCTTCTACGAGCAGTACTTC.

CDR3 DNA sequence: TGTGCCAGCAGTTTAGGAGGCGGGACTAAAGGCTACGAGCAGTACTTC. Its protein product is CASSLGGGTKGYEQYF. The chain couples TRBV28 to TRBJ2-7, with 7 bases that match TRBD2. V shed 2 bases, J shed 3 bases, and the junction held 10 bases outside the gene matches. In germline, CDR1 is MDHEN, CDR2 SYDVKM. The CDR3 totals 16 residues.